This T cell receptor beta chain came from a study of molecular identifiers for immune sequencing clone quantification. Study outcomes and limitations: The study found clones above 20 RNA copies held over 99% of effector molecules and under 1% in naive cells.

This clonotype was detected many times. No antigen is known for it. CDR1 SGHDT and CDR2 YYEEEE come from the germline V gene. The V gene lost 4 bases and the J gene lost 3 bases, with 13 bases spanning the gap. There are 14 residues in the CDR3. Generation of bulk TCR libraries relied on previously described methods and listed TCR primers. TCRdb redid the calling of the PCR reads with MiXCR, one entry per CDR3 protein. This sample has about 86,000 distinct CDR3 sequences, with around a quarter found just once. The TCR comes from a human donor in good health. Some libraries in this study had Jurkat cell RNA spiked in. Sample: naive CD8+ T cells from blood, with Jurkat cell RNA spiked in. Subset meaning: FACS-sorted CD8+CD4-CCR7+CD45RA+ naive T cells. V is TRBV5-6 and J is TRBJ2-5, with D possibly TRBD2 on 6 matching bases. CDR3 protein: CASSPPTRKETQYF. DNA of the CDR3: TGTGCCAGCAGCCCGCCGACTAGAAAAGAGACCCAGTACTTC.